The clone carrying this T cell receptor (beta chain) was observed once. This sample is part of a study of blood T cell repertoires in COVID-19. Whole-study context: PBMCs, B-cell-depleted T cells, or T cells were the source of the cDNA or gDNA that made up the material.

TCRdb's copy holds only in-frame clones and misses some; the assay was immunoSEQ multiplex PCR. In the table there are about 160,000 clones, around 84% of which are singletons. Germline CDR1 and CDR2: LNHDA and SQIVND (reference sequence). Trimming left V 1 base short and J 8 bases short, with 8 bases between. The CDR3 has 12 residues. This TCR was sampled from a woman aged 55-70 years with COVID-19, enrolled during active disease. The chain joins TRBV19 to TRBJ1-1; D remains unclear. The sample consisted of peripheral blood. The CDR3 nucleotides read TGTGCCAGTAGTATAGTTCCCGGGGAAGCTTTCTTT. Protein: CASSIVPGEAFF.